The present T cell receptor (beta chain) was sequenced within a study of OX40 agonist ivuxolimab in advanced cancers. For this clone: Antigen unknown.

This CDR3 is built from 15 residues. After removal of 4 bases from V and 5 bases from J, the junction contained 6 bases not matched to a gene. Germline V gene data show CDR1 as MNHEY and CDR2 as SVGAGI. Study results and limitations: Some patients without response likewise showed low normalized clonal expansion.

Sequencing used immunoSEQ multiplex PCR; TCRdb keeps in-frame clones, though not all of them. The data hold more than 45,000 clones, with about 83% observed a single time. The rearrangement links TRBV6-5 to TRBJ2-2, with TRBD2 identical over 8 bases. The starting material was CD4+ or CD8+ T cells sorted from blood, obtained in a trial of the OX40 agonist ivuxolimab. The receptor was derived from an adult with an advanced solid tumor such as melanoma, head and neck, liver or kidney cancer. This chain's CDR3 is CASSSGGARTGELFF. The CDR3 region has the DNA TGTGCCAGCAGTTCCGGGGGGGCGCGTACCGGGGAGCTGTTTTTT.